One and the same sample provided the 29 T cell receptor beta chains below, sequenced in a study of shared clonotypes between healthy human individuals. Generated by immunoSEQ multiplex PCR, the TCRdb table keeps only in-frame clones and is missing some. The sample includes fewer than 1 million clones, around 96% seen only once; the top ten take less than 0.25%. Terminally differentiated effector memory CD45RA+ cells were excluded by CCR7 positive selection of CD45RO-negative cells. Sequenced material: naive CD8+ T cells sorted from blood. These receptors originate from a man aged 25 to 40 in good health.

This chain links TRBV5-1 with TRBJ1-1; 9 positions match TRBD1. V lost 0 bases to trimming and J lost 2 bases; unmatched junction nucleotides: 2. This CDR3 has 15 amino acids. Germline V lookup: CDR1 SGHRS, CDR2 YFSETQ. Here the CDR3 DNA reads TGCGCCAGCAGCTTGGGACAGGGGGGCAACACTGAAGCTTTCTTT. Its protein is CASSLGQGGNTEAFF. Variable domain in full (rest from reference TRBV5-1 and TRBJ1-1): KAGVTQTPRYLIKTRGQQVTLSCSPISGHRSVSWYQQTPGQGLQFLFEYFSETQRNKGNFPGRFSGRQFSNSRSEMNVSTLELGDSALYLCASSLGQGGNTEAFFGQGTRLTVV.

The genes are TRBV15 and TRBJ2-3; TRBD2 matches 8 bases. CDR1 and CDR2 from the germline V gene are LNHNV and YYDKDF (reference sequence). CDR3 length: 17 amino acids. V lost 4 bases and J lost 7; bases outside the gene matches: 16. CDR3 protein: CATSKGTAGGPANTQYF. In nucleotides, the CDR3 is TGTGCCACCAGCAAAGGGACCGCGGGAGGCCCGGCGAATACGCAGTATTTT.

The chain recombines TRBV6-5 with TRBJ1-2; 9 bases agree with TRBD1. Germline trimming cut 3 bases from V and 8 bases from J; bases unmatched to any gene: 7. Per germline, CDR1 MNHEY and CDR2 SVGAGI. There are 14 residues in the CDR3. CDR3 loop: CASSYTGTGIGYTF. The CDR3 region has the DNA TGTGCCAGCAGTTATACCGGGACAGGGATAGGCTACACCTTC.

CDR3 residues: CASSLDLSSQYF. In DNA, the CDR3 is TGTGCCAGCAGCTTAGATCTGTCGTCCCAGTACTTC. V usage is TRBV7-8 and J usage is TRBJ2-5; D gene ambiguous. The V end was cut by 1 base, the J end by 9 bases, with 9 bases between. The CDR3 totals 12 residues. Germline loops: CDR1 SGHVS, CDR2 FQNEAQ.

The CDR3 DNA reads as TGCGCCAGCAGCCAAGGTATTGGCGATGAGCAGTTCTTC. Protein sequence: CASSQGIGDEQFF. The rearrangement uses TRBV4-3 and TRBJ2-1, with D unclear. The CDR3 is 13 residues long. Per the germline V gene, CDR1 is LGHNA and CDR2 is YSLEER. V lost 1 base and J lost 8, with 9 bases in between.

With regard to this clone: Other DNA sequences in the sample encode the same CDR3. V usage is TRBV27 and J usage is TRBJ2-7, with D hard to call. This CDR3 spans 10 amino acids. V dropped 8 bases and J dropped 3 bases, with 5 bases sitting between them. Germline CDR1 is MNHEY and CDR2 is SMNVEV (reference sequence). CDR3 amino acids: CASGVYEQYF. The CDR3 bases are TGTGCCAGCGGGGTCTACGAGCAGTACTTC.

The chain uses TRBV7-9 and TRBJ2-1; D gene ambiguous. The V end was cut by 4 bases, the J end by 8 bases, with 15 bases between. This CDR3 has 14 amino acids. Germline CDR1 reads SEHNR; CDR2 reads FQNEAQ (reference sequence). The CDR3 sequence is CASSYPAEVYEQFF. The CDR3 DNA reads as TGTGCCAGCAGCTACCCAGCTGAGGTCTATGAGCAGTTCTTC.

V usage is TRBV7-2 and J usage is TRBJ2-1; 9 positions match TRBD1. Per the germline V gene, CDR1 is SGHTA and CDR2 is FQGNSA. The CDR3 has 15 residues. J lost 9 bases, V lost 2 bases, and 8 bases had no gene match. CDR3 in amino acids: CASSLMGQGFSEQFF. The CDR3 coding sequence is TGTGCCAGCAGCTTAATGGGACAGGGTTTCAGTGAGCAGTTCTTC.

The chain joins TRBV27 to TRBJ1-1, with 7 nucleotides matching TRBD1. The ends lost 2 bases at V and 1 base at J; junction bases unmatched: 4. Germline-derived CDR1 and CDR2 are MNHEY and SMNVEV (reference sequence). This CDR3 is built from 15 residues. CDR3 nucleotides: TGTGCCAGCAGTTTAGCGACAGGGACGAACACTGAAGCTTTCTTT. It translates to CASSLATGTNTEAFF.

This chain joins TRBV6-5 and TRBJ1-5; maybe TRBD1 (5 bases). The CDR3 loop spans 15 amino acids. Trimming left V 6 bases short and J 1 base short, with 13 bases between. CDR1 and CDR2 (germline): MNHEY, SVGAGI. The CDR3 nucleotides are TGTGCCAGCAGACGGGACGGCATGAGCAATCAGCCCCAGCATTTT. As protein: CASRRDGMSNQPQHF.

The J gene is TRBJ2-7, the V gene TRBV30; D is ambiguous. Germline-derived CDR1 and CDR2 are GTSNPN and SVGIG (reference sequence). The CDR3 loop spans 15 amino acids. Trimming left V 0 bases short and J 5 bases short, with 17 bases between. The CDR3 DNA reads TGTGCCTGGAGTGTAACGGACCTGGGGATCCACGAGCAGTACTTC. It translates to CAWSVTDLGIHEQYF.

This chain connects TRBV7-9 to TRBJ1-2; D not resolved. From germline, CDR1 is SEHNR and CDR2 FQNEAQ (reference sequence). V was shortened by 5 bases and J by 6 bases, with 13 bases between the two germline ends. There are 13 residues in the CDR3. As DNA, the CDR3 is TGTGCCAGCAGCCTTACACGGGAGGATGGCTACACCTTC. Translated, it gives CASSLTREDGYTF.

This chain joins TRBV11-2 and TRBJ1-2, with D possibly being TRBD1 (5 bases). Germline V CDR1 and CDR2: SGHAT, FQNNGV. This CDR3 spans 13 amino acids. The germline V and J ends were trimmed by 4 bases and 3 bases, with 9 bases remaining between them. DNA for the CDR3: TGTGCCAGCAGCTCCCAGGGTGACTATGGCTACACCTTC. Encoded protein: CASSSQGDYGYTF.

The J gene is TRBJ2-7, the V gene TRBV4-3; 8 bases line up with TRBD1. Per the germline V gene, CDR1 is LGHNA and CDR2 is YSLEER. This CDR3 contains 15 residues. V lost 3 bases to trimming and J lost 1 base; unmatched junction nucleotides: 5. The DNA for the CDR3 is TGCGCCAGCAGCCATGGACAGGGCCCATCCTACGAGCAGTACTTC. Amino acid sequence: CASSHGQGPSYEQYF.

A note on this clone: Other nucleotide sequences in the sample specify the same CDR3. The chain recombines TRBV6-5 with TRBJ1-1, with D hard to call. Per the germline V gene, CDR1 is MNHEY and CDR2 is SVGAGI. V lost 0 bases, J lost 1 base, and 6 bases lay in between. CDR3 length: 14 residues. CDR3 protein: CASSYSEGNTEAFF. CDR3 in DNA: TGTGCCAGCAGTTACTCGGAGGGGAACACTGAAGCTTTCTTT.

This clone was recorded only once. The chain joins TRBV25-1 to TRBJ2-7, with TRBD2 identical over 7 bases. The germline V gene has CDR1 MGHDK and CDR2 SYGVNS. The ends lost 1 base at V and 3 bases at J; junction bases unmatched: 3. This CDR3 region has 14 residues. The CDR3 nucleotides read TGTGCCAGCAGTGAATCGGCTAGCGGCTACGAGCAGTACTTC. Encoded protein: CASSESASGYEQYF.

V is TRBV15 and J is TRBJ2-7; D uncertain. Germline CDR1 and CDR2: LNHNV and YYDKDF (reference sequence). The V end was cut by 0 bases, the J end by 1 base, with 13 bases between. The CDR3 length is 16 residues. The CDR3 DNA is TGTGCCACCAGCAGAGATCAGTCTGGTAATTCCTACGAGCAGTACTTC. Translated, it gives CATSRDQSGNSYEQYF. Based on the CDR3 plus reference TRBV15 and TRBJ2-7, the full variable domain is DAMVIQNPRYQVTQFGKPVTLSCSQTLNHNVMYWYQQKSSQAPKLLFHYYDKDFNNEADTPDNFQSRRPNTSFCFLDIRSPGLGDTAMYLCATSRDQSGNSYEQYFGPGTRLTVT.

The DNA for the CDR3 is TGTGCCAGCAGCTTGACGACTTCCAAGAACCGGAGGTCCACCTACGAGCAGTACTTC. Amino acid sequence: CASSLTTSKNRRSTYEQYF. This chain connects TRBV7-9 to TRBJ2-7; TRBD2 might be the D (5 bases). This CDR3 has 19 amino acids. CDR1 and CDR2 (germline): SEHNR, FQNEAQ (reference sequence). With 3 bases removed from V and 2 bases from J, the gap between germline ends came to 26 bases.

The chain employs TRBV4-1 and TRBJ2-7; 12 bases map to TRBD2. Germline V gene lookup returns CDR1 MGHRA and CDR2 YSYEKL. V trimming: 0 bases; J trimming: 0 bases; junction bases outside the gene matches: 0. This CDR3 spans 16 amino acids. The CDR3 DNA follows: TGCGCCAGCAGCCAAGAGACTAGCGGGAGCTCCTACGAGCAGTACTTC. This translates into CASSQETSGSSYEQYF.

This clone was seen only once. The V gene is TRBV29-1, the J gene TRBJ2-7, with D perhaps given as TRBD1 or TRBD2 (5 bases each). Germline CDR1 SQVTM, CDR2 ANQGSEA. The CDR3 has 14 residues. In DNA form, the CDR3 reads TGCAGTGGCCTCTCCGGGACCCCATCCTACGAGCAGTACTTC. Residues: CSGLSGTPSYEQYF.

The rearrangement joins TRBV9 to TRBJ2-7; either TRBD1 or TRBD2 may supply D (5 bases each). Trimming pared 3 bases from V and 0 bases from J, leaving 10 bases between. The CDR3 spans 14 residues. Germline V lookup: CDR1 SGDLS, CDR2 YYNGEE. As DNA, the CDR3 is TGTGCCAGCAGCGGACCAGGGAGCTCCTACGAGCAGTACTTC. Its protein product is CASSGPGSSYEQYF. The whole variable domain, remainder taken from reference TRBV9 and TRBJ2-7, is DSGVTQTPKHLITATGQRVTLRCSPRSGDLSVYWYQQSLDQGLQFLIQYYNGEERAKGNILERFSAQQFPDLHSELNLSSLELGDSALYFCASSGPGSSYEQYFGPGTRLTVT.

The chain recombines TRBV20-1 with TRBJ2-1; D not certain. There are 11 residues in the CDR3. Per the germline V gene, CDR1 is DFQATT and CDR2 is SNEGSKA (reference sequence). Trimming took 6 bases from V and 10 from J, leaving 13 bases between them. Written as DNA, the CDR3 is TGCAGTGCCAAGGCTGTGGGGGAGCAGTTCTTC. This codes for CSAKAVGEQFF.

The chain combines TRBV30 with TRBJ2-1; D uncertain. This CDR3 comprises 13 residues. Trimming left V 3 bases short and J 3 bases short, with 9 bases between. Germline lookup yields CDR1 GTSNPN and CDR2 SVGIG (reference sequence). The CDR3 reads CAWSVGYYNEQFF. The CDR3 DNA is TGTGCCTGGAGCGTGGGCTACTACAATGAGCAGTTCTTC.

This clone was recorded only once. The chain combines TRBV7-9 with TRBJ1-5; 7 bases map to TRBD1. The CDR3 runs 15 residues. The V segment lost 4 bases and the J segment 6 bases; nucleotides outside the gene matches: 9. CDR1 is SEHNR and CDR2 is FQNEAQ in the germline V gene (reference sequence). In DNA form, the CDR3 reads TGTGCCAGCAGCTCAACCACAGGGGACGGTCAGCCCCAGCATTTT. Protein: CASSSTTGDGQPQHF.

This chain joins TRBV6-1 and TRBJ1-5; tentative D call: TRBD1 (5 bases). Trimming left V 3 bases short and J 4 bases short, with 16 bases between. Germline lookup yields CDR1 MNHNS and CDR2 SASEGT. CDR3 size: 16 residues. CDR3 protein: CASSDIHAGGNQPQHF. The CDR3 coding sequence is TGTGCCAGCAGTGATATACATGCCGGGGGGAATCAGCCCCAGCATTTT.

This clone was recorded once. The V and J genes are TRBV7-5 and TRBJ2-2; no check of the table's D call, TRBD2, against the DNA was made. TRBV7-5 constitutes a pseudogene. The CDR3 consists of 20 residues. The CDR3 bases are TGTGTCAGAAGCTTAGCTCTCGCACTAGCGGGAGGGCCCGTCACCGGGGAGCTGTTTTTT. Translation gives CVRSLALALAGGPVTGELFF.

The chain uses TRBV28 and TRBJ2-1; TRBD1 is a possible D gene (5 bases). Germline CDR1 is MDHEN and CDR2 is SYDVKM. Trimming removed 7 bases from V and 10 bases from J, with 32 bases in between. This CDR3 has 18 amino acids. CDR3 amino acids: CASMTPRTRTDGQGEQFF. The CDR3 DNA reads TGTGCCAGCATGACTCCCCGTACTCGGACGGACGGACAAGGGGAGCAGTTCTTC.

The chain recombines TRBV4-3 with TRBJ2-1, with 8 positions matching TRBD2. The CDR3 is 16 residues long. J was trimmed by 4 bases and V by 2 bases; bases with no gene match: 7. Germline assignment: CDR1 LGHNA and CDR2 YSLEER. The CDR3, as DNA: TGCGCCAGCAGCCAACCCACTAGCGGTCCTTACAATGAGCAGTTCTTC. Translated: CASSQPTSGPYNEQFF.

The chain uses TRBV7-9 and TRBJ1-3; a weak D match, TRBD1 (6 bases). V was pared by 4 bases and J by 1 base, with 11 bases between. Germline V gives CDR1 SEHNR, CDR2 FQNEAQ (reference sequence). The CDR3 is 15 amino acids. In nucleotides, the CDR3 is TGTGCCAGCAGCTCCGATACAGGGTCTGGAAACACCATATATTTT. Protein: CASSSDTGSGNTIYF.